This T cell receptor (beta chain) was profiled in a study of shared clonotypes between healthy human individuals. Measured with immunoSEQ multiplex PCR; TCRdb has only the in-frame clones, and not every one. The data hold about 100,000 clones, with roughly 66% observed a single time. CCR7-negative CD45RA+ TemRA cells were combined with CD45RO+ cells to form CD8 memory. This CDR3 contains 15 residues. Unmatched junction bases numbered 2, after V lost 4 bases and J lost 5 bases. Germline V lookup: CDR1 MRHNA, CDR2 SNTAGT. This clone is a singleton in its sample. This sequence may be a read error, since a much larger clone differs from it by one base.

The rearrangement joins TRBV6-4 to TRBJ2-1; 13 bases fit TRBD2. Sample: memory CD8+ T cells sorted from blood. Regarding subset: CD45RO+ cells pooled with CCR7-negative TemRA cells. The receptor was derived from a woman in her 30s in good health. The CDR3 protein is CASSGTSGGHNEQFF. In DNA, the CDR3 is TGTGCCAGCAGTGGGACTAGCGGGGGCCACAATGAGCAGTTCTTC.